The 14 T cell receptor beta chains listed next were all sequenced from one sample in a study of shared clonotypes between healthy human individuals. Produced via immunoSEQ multiplex PCR; TCRdb's table is partial and in-frame only. Here the sample spans under 2,500,000 clones, under 97% being singletons. The sample taken for sequencing was naive CD4+ T cells sorted from blood. Noted subset: CD45RA+ positively selected. The receptors derive from a man in his late teens or twenties in good health.

V usage is TRBV30 and J usage is TRBJ2-2; no firm D call. Germline V gene lookup returns CDR1 GTSNPN and CDR2 SVGIG (reference sequence). The CDR3 runs to 14 residues. Trimming left V 5 bases short and J 6 bases short, with 16 bases between. The CDR3 here is CAWERTLEAGELFF. The CDR3 DNA reads TGTGCCTGGGAAAGAACCCTCGAGGCCGGGGAGCTGTTTTTT.

As concerns this clone: At the DNA level, this CDR3 is encoded by other sequences in the same sample as well. The gene calls are TRBV5-5 and TRBJ2-7, with TRBD2 matching 8 bases. Trimming at V came to 1 base and at J to 3 bases, leaving 3 bases not matched to a gene. This CDR3 has 14 residues. Germline V lookup: CDR1 SGHKS, CDR2 YYEKEE (reference sequence). The CDR3 loop is CASSLTSGSYEQYF. CDR3 DNA: TGTGCCAGCAGCTTGACTAGCGGCAGCTACGAGCAGTACTTC.

Note on this clone: A read error may account for a junction end that differs from germline. The gene calls are TRBV7-9 and TRBJ2-7, with D possibly TRBD1 on 6 matching bases. This CDR3 is 14 amino acids long. The germline V gene encodes CDR1 SEHNR and CDR2 FQNEAQ (reference sequence). The chain's CDR3 is CASSLGYRETEQYF. CDR3 sequence (DNA): TGTGCCAGCAGTTTAGGGTACAGGGAAACCGAGCAGTACTTC.

CDR3 protein: CASSLTLERGLGTQYF. DNA of the CDR3: TGTGCCAGCAGCCTAACCCTTGAGAGGGGGCTTGGGACCCAGTACTTC. This sequence joins TRBV11-2 and TRBJ2-5, with 7 bases that match TRBD1. The CDR3 totals 16 residues. Trimming removed 5 bases from V and 7 bases from J; junction bases left unmatched: 16. In germline, CDR1 is SGHAT, CDR2 FQNNGV.

This chain joins TRBV18 and TRBJ2-7, with 7 bases fitting TRBD1. Germline V gene sequence: CDR1 KGHSH, CDR2 LQKENI. The CDR3 loop spans 14 amino acids. J was trimmed by 3 bases and V by 3 bases; bases with no gene match: 5. The DNA for the CDR3 is TGTGCCAGCTCACCTGTGACAGGGAACTACGAGCAGTACTTC. Residues: CASSPVTGNYEQYF.

CDR3 nucleotides: TGTGCCAGCAGGTCATCCGGGCTAAGCTACGAGCAGTACTTC. This sequence encodes CASRSSGLSYEQYF. The chain couples TRBV6-6 to TRBJ2-7, with D uncertain. V shed 6 bases and J shed 3 bases, with 15 bases lying between them. Germline CDR1 and CDR2: MNHNY and SVGAGI (reference sequence). The CDR3 is 14 residues long.

This chain uses TRBV6-1 with TRBJ1-5; D gene uncertain. Germline V CDR1 and CDR2: MNHNS, SASEGT. The CDR3 consists of 14 residues. The germline V and J ends were trimmed by 2 bases and 4 bases, with 9 bases remaining between them. DNA of the CDR3: TGTGCCAGCAGTGAACCGGCACTGAATCAGCCCCAGCATTTT. Translated, it gives CASSEPALNQPQHF.

This sequence joins TRBV9 and TRBJ2-1; D gene unclear. With 3 bases removed from V and 10 bases from J, the gap between germline ends came to 17 bases. Germline V lookup: CDR1 SGDLS, CDR2 YYNGEE. This CDR3 has 14 residues. DNA of the CDR3: TGTGCCAGCAGCGCCGGCATAGTGGTCCTCGAGCAGTTCTTC. It is translated as CASSAGIVVLEQFF.

The CDR3 protein is CASSQLKGGNTIYF. DNA for the CDR3: TGTGCCAGCAGCCAATTGAAGGGCGGAAACACCATATATTTT. The J gene is TRBJ1-3, the V gene TRBV6-5; D call uncertain. This CDR3 comprises 14 residues. Trimming removed 6 bases at V and 4 bases at J, with 13 bases between. Germline values: CDR1 MNHEY, CDR2 SVGAGI.

V and J are TRBV5-1 and TRBJ2-1; 10 nucleotides agree with TRBD2. The CDR3 totals 15 residues. Germline trimming cut 3 bases from V and 5 bases from J; bases unmatched to any gene: 5. Germline CDR1 reads SGHRS; CDR2 reads YFSETQ. The CDR3 sequence is CASSSGLAANNEQFF. CDR3 nucleotide sequence: TGCGCCAGCAGCTCAGGACTAGCGGCTAACAATGAGCAGTTCTTC.

The chain carries TRBV11-1 and TRBJ2-7; tentatively, D is TRBD2 (5 bases). The CDR3 contains 14 residues. Trimming took off 3 bases at V and 2 bases at J, with 11 bases between the two ends. Germline loops: CDR1 SGHAT, CDR2 FQDESV (reference sequence). CDR3 coding DNA: TGTGCCAGCAGCTTTGGACTGGGAACCTACGAGCAGTACTTC. Amino acids: CASSFGLGTYEQYF.

The chain employs TRBV10-1 and TRBJ2-5; D is ambiguous. Per germline, CDR1 WNHNN and CDR2 SYGVQD (reference sequence). The CDR3 extends over 13 amino acids. Trimming removed 4 bases at V and 1 base at J, with 7 bases between. DNA for the CDR3: TGCGCCAGCAGTGGGCAGAGCCAAGAGACCCAGTACTTC. Translating it yields CASSGQSQETQYF.

J is TRBJ2-5 and V is TRBV25-1; D is tentatively TRBD1 or TRBD2 (5 bases each). This CDR3 has 14 residues. Germline V gene sequence: CDR1 MGHDK, CDR2 SYGVNS. Deletions cut 6 bases from V and 5 bases from J, with 16 bases between. CDR3 loop: CASSHPGTPETQYF. CDR3 DNA sequence: TGTGCCAGCAGCCATCCCGGGACGCCCGAGACCCAGTACTTC.

The CDR3, as DNA: TGTGCCAGTAGTATTGACACTAGCGGGAGCACAGATACGCAGTATTTT. Amino acid sequence: CASSIDTSGSTDTQYF. The V gene is TRBV19, the J gene TRBJ2-3; 9 nucleotides match TRBD2. The junction had 4 bases not matched to a gene; V was cut back by 3 bases and J by 0 bases. The CDR3 has 16 amino acids. Per germline, CDR1 LNHDA and CDR2 SQIVND (reference sequence).